Detailed here is one TCR beta chain. Antigen unknown. The data were taken from a study of cytomegalovirus exposure and HLA in healthy donors. Study-wide results and limits: In the roughly 120 validation repertoires, a later analysis found that first-cohort TCR clusters tended to co-occur. Both high specificity and high sensitivity reportedly marked the classifier's diagnosis of cytomegalovirus status. Rare TCR sequences predominated, though certain public TCRs were found in many donors.

Between the trimmed V and J ends, which lost 4 bases and 2 bases, there was a span of 10 bases. Germline CDR1 reads LNHDA; CDR2 reads SQIVND (reference sequence). The CDR3 consists of 14 residues. Profiling relied on immunoSEQ multiplex PCR, and the TCRdb table lists in-frame clones only, not all of them. The table includes about 120,000 clones, 88% detected once. The sequence was collected from a woman aged 18-35 years in good health and CMV-seropositive. The sample taken for sequencing was PBMCs. The chain has TRBV19 and TRBJ2-3, with a possible D match to TRBD1 (6 bases). This CDR3 reads CASSTQGNTDTQYF. The CDR3 bases are TGTGCCAGTAGTACACAGGGAAACACAGATACGCAGTATTTT. Full variable domain (remainder filled in from reference TRBV19 and TRBJ2-3): DGGITQSPKYLFRKEGQNVTLSCEQNLNHDAMYWYRQDPGQGLRLIYYSQIVNDFQKGDIAEGYSVSREKKESFPLTVTSAQKNPTAFYLCASSTQGNTDTQYFGPGTRLTVL.